This TCR beta chain was sequenced in a study of blood T cells in healthy people across ages. Germline V gives CDR1 SQVTM, CDR2 ANQGSEA. The CDR3 covers 13 residues. V dropped 5 bases and J dropped 6; count of bases not matched to a gene: 8. Study-wide findings and caveats: Underestimates were what the diversity estimates from one million T cells were considered to be.

Alongside a J-beta primer mix, a sample-barcoded 5' primer served in a second PCR lasting about 7 to 11 cycles. Each cDNA molecule was tagged by a template-switch adaptor with 12 random nucleotides. TCRdb called the 5' RACE reads again in MiXCR, with one record for every CDR3 protein. The repertoire holds fewer than 2,000,000 distinct CDR3 sequences, with about 35% as singletons. Notes on this clonotype: Its specificity is unknown.

The sample taken for sequencing was blood. This receptor was obtained from a woman in her 30s in good health. This chain uses TRBV29-1 with TRBJ2-7; 9 nucleotides match TRBD1. CDR3 amino acids: CSVLGTGPLEQYF. CDR3 coding DNA: TGCAGCGTTTTGGGGACAGGGCCCCTCGAGCAGTACTTC.